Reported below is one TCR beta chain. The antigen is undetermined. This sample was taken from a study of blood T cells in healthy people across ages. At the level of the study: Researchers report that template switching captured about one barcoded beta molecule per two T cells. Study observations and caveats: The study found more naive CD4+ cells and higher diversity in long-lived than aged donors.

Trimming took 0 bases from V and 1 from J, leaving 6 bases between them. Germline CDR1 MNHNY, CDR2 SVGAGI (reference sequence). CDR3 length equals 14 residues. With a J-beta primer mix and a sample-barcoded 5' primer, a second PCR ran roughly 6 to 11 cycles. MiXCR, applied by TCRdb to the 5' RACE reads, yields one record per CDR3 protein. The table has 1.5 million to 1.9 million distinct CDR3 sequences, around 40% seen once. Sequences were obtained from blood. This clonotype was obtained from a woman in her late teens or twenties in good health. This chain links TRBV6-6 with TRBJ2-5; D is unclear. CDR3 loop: CASSYSRAQETQYF. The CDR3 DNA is TGTGCCAGCAGTTACTCCCGGGCCCAAGAGACCCAGTACTTC.